These 13 T cell receptor beta chains came from one sample sequenced in a study of blood T cell repertoires in COVID-19. Method: immunoSEQ multiplex PCR; TCRdb's copy keeps in-frame clones and lacks some. The sample lists 75,000 to 85,000 clones; 88% were seen once. Sequenced sample: peripheral blood. The source is a human donor in a cohort sampled during active COVID-19.

The chain carries TRBV4-1 and TRBJ2-6; no clear D. Trimming removed 1 base from V and 1 base from J, with 5 bases in between. The CDR3 contains 15 residues. Germline V gene data show CDR1 as MGHRA and CDR2 as YSYEKL. For the CDR3, the DNA is TGCGCCAGCAGCCAAGGGAGTTCTGGGGCCAACGTCCTGACTTTC. This sequence encodes CASSQGSSGANVLTF.

This chain uses TRBV7-9 with TRBJ1-5; TRBD1 agrees at 8 bases. V was clipped by 5 bases and J by 7 bases; unmatched bases: 7. Germline assignment: CDR1 SEHNR and CDR2 FQNEAQ (reference sequence). This CDR3 comprises 14 residues. In nucleotides, the CDR3 is TGTGCCAGCAGCAAACACGACAGGGGCCAGCCCCAGCATTTT. Protein: CASSKHDRGQPQHF.

The V gene is TRBV10-3, the J gene TRBJ1-1; D not certain. The germline gives CDR1 ENHRY, CDR2 SYGVKD. V dropped 4 bases and J dropped 5 bases, with 11 bases sitting between them. The CDR3 spans 13 residues. The CDR3 protein is CAISGGGETEAFF. In nucleotides, the CDR3 is TGTGCCATCAGTGGAGGTGGAGAGACTGAAGCTTTCTTT.

This clone was observed once. This chain connects TRBV7-2 to TRBJ2-7; 8 bases are a match to TRBD2. Germline V gene data show CDR1 as SGHTA and CDR2 as FQGNSA. The CDR3 covers 14 residues. Trimming at V came to 1 base and at J to 3 bases, leaving 2 bases not matched to a gene. CDR3: CASSLGSGNYEQYF. The CDR3 nucleotides are TGTGCCAGCAGCTTAGGTAGCGGGAACTACGAGCAGTACTTC.

V and J are TRBV7-3 and TRBJ2-1; the D gene is possibly TRBD2 (6 bases). There are 13 residues in the CDR3. Germline loops: CDR1 SGHTA, CDR2 FQGTGA. The germline V and J ends were trimmed by 0 bases and 6 bases, with 6 bases remaining between them. CDR3: CASSLTGGNEQFF. The CDR3 nucleotides read TGTGCCAGCAGCTTAACCGGGGGCAATGAGCAGTTCTTC. The full variable domain, completed using reference TRBV7-3 and TRBJ2-1, is GAGVSQTPSNKVTEKGKYVELRCDPISGHTALYWYRQSLGQGPEFLIYFQGTGAADDSGLPNDRFFAVRPEGSVSTLKIQRTERGDSAVYLCASSLTGGNEQFFGPGTRLTVL.

This clone has a single count. The chain is built from TRBV5-1 and TRBJ1-2; 12 bases align to TRBD1. The CDR3 contains 15 residues. Germline V lookup: CDR1 SGHRS, CDR2 YFSETQ. J lost 8 bases, V lost 0 bases, and 5 bases had no gene match. CDR3 protein: CASSLGGTGGDGYTF. The CDR3 DNA reads as TGCGCCAGCAGCTTGGGAGGGACAGGGGGCGACGGCTACACCTTC.

In the case of this clone: Distinct nucleotide sequences in the sample also encode this CDR3. The gene calls are TRBV2 and TRBJ1-5, with D perhaps TRBD1 (5 bases). Trimming removed 4 bases from V and 4 bases from J, with 11 bases in between. This CDR3 has 14 residues. Germline lookup yields CDR1 SNHLY and CDR2 FYNNEI. CDR3 sequence: CASSVERGNQPQHF. The CDR3 DNA reads as TGTGCCAGCAGTGTGGAAAGGGGTAATCAGCCCCAGCATTTT.

This CDR3 reads CASSDRGKGYTF. Here the CDR3 DNA reads TGTGCCAGCAGTGACAGGGGCAAGGGCTACACCTTC. V usage is TRBV12-3 or TRBV12-4 and J usage is TRBJ1-2; 8 nucleotides line up with TRBD1. J lost 8 bases, V lost 5 bases, and 4 bases had no gene match. The CDR3 is 12 residues long.

The chain carries TRBV7-9 and TRBJ2-3; 10 bases fit TRBD1. This CDR3 contains 17 residues. J gave up 3 bases and V 4 bases, and 10 bases lay outside the gene matches. CDR1 and CDR2 from the germline V gene are SEHNR and FQNEAQ (reference sequence). The CDR3 region is CASSSRVGQGGTDTQYF. The CDR3 bases are TGTGCCAGCAGCTCGCGGGTTGGACAGGGGGGAACAGATACGCAGTATTTT.

This sequence joins TRBV27 and TRBJ2-3; 7 nucleotides line up with TRBD1. V dropped 7 bases and J dropped 0; count of bases not matched to a gene: 19. CDR1 is MNHEY, CDR2 SMNVEV, per germline (reference sequence). The CDR3 is made up of 19 amino acids. The CDR3 is CASTKKQGSISSSTDTQYF. The CDR3 region has the DNA TGTGCCAGCACCAAAAAACAGGGGAGTATTTCCTCTAGCACAGATACGCAGTATTTT.

This clone was found a few times. The gene calls are TRBV29-1 and TRBJ2-5, with D possibly matching TRBD2 (5 bases). Between the trimmed V and J ends, which lost 3 bases and 2 bases, there was a span of 10 bases. The germline CDR1 and CDR2 sequences are SQVTM and ANQGSEA. CDR3 size: 13 residues. CDR3 loop: CSVDTAAQETQYF. The CDR3 nucleotides read TGCAGCGTTGACACAGCGGCTCAAGAGACCCAGTACTTC.

The chain couples TRBV18 to TRBJ1-1; 9 bases fit TRBD1. The CDR3 spans 17 residues. Germline V lookup: CDR1 KGHSH, CDR2 LQKENI. Trimming cost V 2 bases and J 0 bases; bases outside gene matches: 7. The CDR3 reads CASSPVTGGLMNTEAFF. The CDR3 DNA is TGTGCCAGCTCACCAGTTACAGGGGGCCTCATGAACACTGAAGCTTTCTTT. Complete variable domain (other parts from reference TRBV18 and TRBJ1-1): NAGVMQNPRHLVRRRGQEARLRCSPMKGHSHVYWYRQLPEEGLKFMVYLQKENIIDESGMPKERFSAEFPKEGPSILRIQQVVRGDSAAYFCASSPVTGGLMNTEAFFGQGTRLTVV.

The rearrangement joins TRBV2 to TRBJ2-3, with 9 bases matching TRBD2. Germline CDR1 reads SNHLY; CDR2 reads FYNNEI. J gave up 3 bases and V 6 bases, and 7 bases lay outside the gene matches. CDR3 size: 15 residues. This chain's CDR3 is CASRGRLADTDTQYF. The CDR3 DNA reads as TGTGCCAGCAGGGGTAGACTAGCGGATACAGATACGCAGTATTTT. Full variable domain (missing parts from reference TRBV2 and TRBJ2-3): EPEVTQTPSHQVTQMGQEVILRCVPISNHLYFYWYRQILGQKVEFLVSFYNNEISEKSEIFDDQFSVERPDGSNFTLKIRSTKLEDSAMYFCASRGRLADTDTQYFGPGTRLTVL.